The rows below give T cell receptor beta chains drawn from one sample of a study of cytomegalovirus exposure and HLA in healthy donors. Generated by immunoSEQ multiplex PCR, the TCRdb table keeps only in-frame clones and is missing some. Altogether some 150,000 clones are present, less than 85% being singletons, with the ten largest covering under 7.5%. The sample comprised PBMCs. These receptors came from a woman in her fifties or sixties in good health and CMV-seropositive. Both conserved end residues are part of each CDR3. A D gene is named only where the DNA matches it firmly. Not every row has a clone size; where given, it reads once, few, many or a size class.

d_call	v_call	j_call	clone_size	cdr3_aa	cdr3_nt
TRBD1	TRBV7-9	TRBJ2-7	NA	CASSLGQTSSYEQYF	TGTGCCAGCAGCTTGGGACAGACAAGCTCCTACGAGCAGTACTTC
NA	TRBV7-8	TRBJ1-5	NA	CASSHAPRTVGNQPQHF	TGTGCCAGCAGCCACGCCCCCCGGACAGTCGGGAATCAGCCCCAGCATTTT
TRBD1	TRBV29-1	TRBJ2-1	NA	CSVEEWVGTGEIF	TGCAGCGTTGAAGAATGGGTGGGGACAGGGGAGATCTTC
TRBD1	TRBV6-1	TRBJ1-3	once	CASRKGATSGNTIYF	TGTGCCAGCAGGAAGGGGGCTACCTCTGGAAACACCATATATTTT
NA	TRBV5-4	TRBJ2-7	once	CASSDQRSFIHEQYF	TGTGCCAGCAGCGATCAGCGGTCCTTTATCCACGAGCAGTACTTC
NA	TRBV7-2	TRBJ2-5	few	CASSPGLRHKETQYF	TGTGCCAGCAGCCCGGGACTCCGACACAAAGAGACCCAGTACTTC
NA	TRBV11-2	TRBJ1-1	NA	CASSPFGARSNTEAFF	TGTGCCAGCAGCCCCTTTGGGGCAAGAAGTAACACTGAAGCTTTCTTT
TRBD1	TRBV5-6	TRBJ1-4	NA	CASSLQGARTNEKLFF	TGTGCCAGCAGCTTACAGGGGGCGCGTACTAATGAAAAACTGTTTTTT
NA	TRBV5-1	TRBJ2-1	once	CASSLAPLNEQFF	TGCGCCAGCAGCTTGGCTCCTTTGAATGAGCAGTTCTTC
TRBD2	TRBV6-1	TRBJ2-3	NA	CASSVGLAGDTQYF	TGTGCCAGCAGTGTCGGACTAGCGGGGGATACGCAGTATTTT
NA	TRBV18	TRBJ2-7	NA	CASSPGGYEQYF	TGTGCCAGCTCACCCGGGGGCTACGAGCAGTACTTC
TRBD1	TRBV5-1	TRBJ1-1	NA	CASSLGTGAVEAFF	TGCGCCAGCAGCTTGGGGACAGGGGCCGTTGAAGCTTTCTTT
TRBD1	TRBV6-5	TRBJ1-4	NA	CASSTRQGEEKLFF	TGTGCCAGCAGCACCCGACAGGGGGAAGAAAAACTGTTTTTT
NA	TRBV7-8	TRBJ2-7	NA	CASSLARKGLYEQYF	TGTGCCAGCAGCTTAGCGCGAAAGGGGTTGTACGAGCAGTACTTC
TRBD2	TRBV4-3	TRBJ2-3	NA	CASSQDPWGGSTDTQYF	TGCGCCAGCAGCCAAGATCCTTGGGGGGGGAGCACAGATACGCAGTATTTT
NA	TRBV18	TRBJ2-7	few	CASSPPTRVYEQYF	TGTGCCAGCTCACCACCTACCAGGGTATACGAGCAGTACTTC
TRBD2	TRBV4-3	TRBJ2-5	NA	CASSQAPLQAGGETQYF	TGCGCCAGCAGCCAAGCCCCCCTCCAAGCGGGGGGGGAGACCCAGTACTTC
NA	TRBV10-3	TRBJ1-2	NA	CAISEQTANYGYTF	TGTGCCATCAGTGAACAGACAGCTAACTATGGCTACACCTTC
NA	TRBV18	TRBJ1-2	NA	CASSLGDGYTF	TGTGCCAGCTCACTAGGGGATGGCTACACCTTC
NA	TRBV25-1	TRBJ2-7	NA	CASSDQGTYEQYF	TGTGCCAGCAGTGATCAGGGGACCTACGAGCAGTACTTC
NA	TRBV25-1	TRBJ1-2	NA	CASSEPKTRGVGYTF	TGTGCCAGCAGTGAACCCAAAACCCGCGGAGTGGGCTACACCTTC
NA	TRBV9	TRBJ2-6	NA	CASSHFLTPQGHRSGANVLTF	TGTGCCAGCAGCCACTTCCTCACCCCTCAGGGCCACCGCTCTGGGGCCAACGTCCTGACTTTC
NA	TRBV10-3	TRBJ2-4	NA	CAISAGNSKNIQYF	TGTGCCATCAGCGCCGGGAACAGTAAAAACATTCAGTACTTC
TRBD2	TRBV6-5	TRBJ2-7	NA	CATRSGGANYEQYF	TGTGCCACGAGAAGCGGGGGAGCTAATTACGAGCAGTACTTC
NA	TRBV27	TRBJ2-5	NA	CASSSPARAETQYF	TGTGCCAGCAGTTCACCCGCCAGGGCCGAGACCCAGTACTTC
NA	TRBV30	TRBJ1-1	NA	CAWSLEGGGRDTEAFF	TGTGCCTGGAGTCTAGAAGGTGGAGGGCGGGACACTGAAGCTTTCTTT
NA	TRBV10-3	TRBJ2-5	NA	CAISESAGETQYF	TGTGCCATCAGTGAGTCGGCGGGGGAGACCCAGTACTTC
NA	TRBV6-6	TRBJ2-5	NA	CASSSWDQGETQYF	TGTGCCAGCAGTTCCTGGGACCAGGGGGAGACCCAGTACTTC
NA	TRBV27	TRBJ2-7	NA	CASSPWSGYEQYF	TGTGCCAGCAGTCCATGGTCCGGGTACGAGCAGTACTTC
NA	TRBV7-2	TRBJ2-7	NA	CASSPNSGYEQYF	TGTGCCAGCAGCCCCAACAGTGGCTACGAGCAGTACTTC
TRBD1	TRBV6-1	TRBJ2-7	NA	CASKEDRGRPYEQYF	TGTGCCAGCAAAGAAGACAGGGGGCGTCCCTACGAGCAGTACTTC
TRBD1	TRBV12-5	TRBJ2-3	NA	CASGLPPGQLFTDTQYF	TGTGCTAGTGGTTTGCCACCGGGACAGTTGTTCACAGATACGCAGTATTTT
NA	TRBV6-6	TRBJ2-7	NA	CASTSRFEGDEQYF	TGTGCCAGCACCTCTCGGTTCGAGGGGGACGAGCAGTACTTC
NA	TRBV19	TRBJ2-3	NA	CASSRLTSADTQYF	TGTGCCAGCTCAAGACTAACCTCGGCAGATACGCAGTATTTT
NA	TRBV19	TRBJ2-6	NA	CASSRDTTSGANVLTF	TGTGCCAGTAGCCGGGACACCACCTCTGGGGCCAACGTCCTGACTTTC
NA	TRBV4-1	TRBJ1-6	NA	CASSQEWDTFNSPLHF	TGCGCCAGCAGCCAAGAATGGGACACCTTCAATTCACCCCTCCACTTT
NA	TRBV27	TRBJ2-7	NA	CASSYGLPPYEQYF	TGTGCCAGCAGTTACGGACTGCCCCCCTACGAGCAGTACTTC
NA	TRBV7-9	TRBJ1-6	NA	CASSFRQAGSSPLHF	TGTGCCAGCAGCTTTCGACAGGCCGGCAGTTCACCCCTCCACTTT
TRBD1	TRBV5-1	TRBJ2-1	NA	CASSLTGSSYNEQFF	TGCGCCAGCAGCCTGACAGGGAGCTCCTACAATGAGCAGTTCTTC
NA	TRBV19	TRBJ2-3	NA	CASSPGVEPDTQYF	TGTGCCAGTTCCCCTGGAGTAGAGCCAGATACGCAGTATTTT
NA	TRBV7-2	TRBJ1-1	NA	CASSLSSESGAEAFF	TGTGCCAGCAGCTTATCTTCGGAATCGGGAGCAGAAGCTTTCTTT
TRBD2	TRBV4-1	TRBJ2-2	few	CASSQEGGGAPGELFF	TGCGCCAGCAGCCAAGAGGGCGGGGGGGCACCCGGGGAGCTGTTTTTT
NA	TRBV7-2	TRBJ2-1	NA	CASSLSGGRNEQFF	TGTGCCAGCAGCTTATCCGGGGGGCGGAATGAGCAGTTCTTC